A selection of T cell receptor beta chains follows, all from one sample in a study of blood T cell repertoires in COVID-19. Repertoires were generated with immunoSEQ multiplex PCR, while TCRdb's copy carries only in-frame clones and drops some. The sample includes 200,000 to 300,000 clones, about 79% of them seen just once. Sequences were obtained from peripheral blood. All receptors come from a man aged 40-49 years who had recovered from COVID-19. Each CDR3 is given with its conserved first and last residue. The D gene is left open where the match is weak. Not all rows give a size; the values are once, few, many and, for expanded clones, a class.

clone_size,d_call,v_call,j_call,cdr3_aa,cdr3_nt
.,.,TRBV9,TRBJ2-7,CASSIRDNYEQYF,TGTGCCAGCAGCATCCGGGACAACTACGAGCAGTACTTC
few,TRBD1,TRBV19,TRBJ2-2,CASSSFWRQGQNTGELFF,TGTGCCAGTAGTAGTTTTTGGCGACAGGGCCAGAACACCGGGGAGCTGTTTTTT
.,.,TRBV7-2,TRBJ1-2,CASSFGGGRNYYGYTF,TGTGCCAGCAGCTTCGGGGGGGGGCGGAACTACTATGGCTACACCTTC
.,.,TRBV10-2,TRBJ2-3,CASSAEYTDTQYF,TGCGCCAGCAGTGCGGAGTACACAGATACGCAGTATTTT
.,.,TRBV12-3/TRBV12-4,TRBJ2-1,CASSLGAGEQFF,TGTGCCAGCAGTTTGGGGGCCGGAGAGCAGTTCTTC
.,.,TRBV6-2/TRBV6-3,TRBJ1-2,CASSYARWSSYGYTF,TGTGCCAGCAGTTACGCTAGGTGGAGTTCCTATGGCTACACCTTC
.,.,TRBV28,TRBJ1-1,CASSLGGARNTEAFF,TGTGCCAGCAGTTTAGGGGGGGCGAGGAACACTGAAGCTTTCTTT
.,.,TRBV5-4,TRBJ2-2,CASSFSTTGTGELFF,TGTGCCAGCAGCTTTAGTACCACGGGGACCGGGGAGCTGTTTTTT
.,.,TRBV6-1,TRBJ1-3,CASSEGGGGKNTIYF,TGTGCCAGCAGTGAAGGGGGGGGAGGGAAGAACACCATATATTTT
.,TRBD1,TRBV7-6,TRBJ2-1,CASSSRQGSYNEQFF,TGTGCCAGCAGCTCCCGACAGGGATCCTACAATGAGCAGTTCTTC
once,.,TRBV11-3,TRBJ2-7,CASSSRLADEQYF,TGTGCCAGCAGCTCCAGACTCGCCGACGAGCAGTACTTC
.,.,TRBV30,TRBJ1-1,CAWSVQRTLNTEAFF,TGTGCCTGGAGTGTACAAAGGACATTGAACACTGAAGCTTTCTTT
few,.,TRBV5-1,TRBJ2-7,CASSLAVAGANEQYF,TGCGCCAGCAGCTTGGCCGTGGCTGGGGCCAACGAGCAGTACTTC
.,.,TRBV5-1,TRBJ1-2,CASSAGTQGYGYTF,TGCGCCAGCAGCGCGGGGACCCAGGGCTATGGCTACACCTTC
few,.,TRBV19,TRBJ2-1,CASSYYRDLSYNEQFF,TGTGCCAGTAGCTACTACCGGGATCTCTCCTACAATGAGCAGTTCTTC
.,.,TRBV10-2,TRBJ1-4,CASSYSGREKLFF,TGCGCCAGCAGCTACTCGGGGAGGGAGAAACTGTTTTTT
.,.,TRBV5-5,TRBJ2-1,CASSPSATRGNEQFF,TGTGCCAGCAGCCCTTCCGCGACTAGGGGCAATGAGCAGTTCTTC
.,TRBD2,TRBV5-4,TRBJ2-1,CASISGTSILYEQFF,TGTGCCAGCATATCAGGGACTAGTATACTCTATGAGCAGTTCTTC
.,.,TRBV19,TRBJ1-2,CASTPIGGNYGYTF,TGTGCCAGTACTCCAATCGGAGGAAACTATGGCTACACCTTC
.,TRBD2,TRBV5-6,TRBJ2-1,CASSLAGSGVSYNEQFF,TGTGCCAGCAGCTTGGCGGGTAGCGGGGTGTCCTACAATGAGCAGTTCTTC
.,.,TRBV27,TRBJ1-4,CASREWGRHEKLFF,TGTGCCAGCAGGGAGTGGGGGCGACATGAAAAACTGTTTTTT
.,.,TRBV19,TRBJ2-3,CASSVWLSTDTQYF,TGTGCCAGTAGTGTTTGGCTCAGCACAGATACGCAGTATTTT
few,TRBD1,TRBV19,TRBJ2-5,CASSPRTGELETQYF,TGTGCCAGTAGTCCAAGGACAGGGGAATTAGAGACCCAGTACTTC
.,.,TRBV7-2,TRBJ2-7,CASRPPFPRPYEQYF,TGTGCCAGCAGACCGCCCTTTCCTAGACCCTACGAGCAGTACTTC
.,.,TRBV18,TRBJ2-2,CASSPPLSFSGELFF,TGTGCCAGCTCACCACCGCTGAGTTTCTCCGGGGAGCTGTTTTTT
.,.,TRBV6-2/TRBV6-3,TRBJ1-5,CASSYFGGNSNQPQHF,TGTGCCAGCAGTTACTTCGGGGGTAATAGCAATCAGCCCCAGCATTTT
.,TRBD2,TRBV6-5,TRBJ2-1,CASTSGRGAYNEQFF,TGTGCCAGTACTAGCGGGAGGGGTGCCTACAATGAGCAGTTCTTC
.,TRBD1,TRBV5-1,TRBJ1-2,CASSLQQGDYGYTF,TGCGCCAGCAGCCTCCAGCAGGGGGACTATGGCTACACCTTC
.,.,TRBV5-6,TRBJ2-7,CASSLQGYEQYF,TGTGCCAGCAGCTTACAGGGCTACGAGCAGTACTTC
.,.,TRBV4-1,TRBJ1-5,CASSQGTPYGNQPQHF,TGCGCCAGCAGCCAGGGGACACCATACGGGAATCAGCCCCAGCATTTT
.,TRBD2,TRBV27,TRBJ2-5,CASSLGTSGAQETQYF,TGTGCCAGCAGTTTGGGTACTAGCGGGGCCCAAGAGACCCAGTACTTC
once,.,TRBV6-5,TRBJ1-1,CASRAAGRMNTEAFF,TGTGCCAGCAGGGCAGCGGGGCGAATGAACACTGAAGCTTTCTTT
.,.,TRBV11-2,TRBJ2-3,CASSPGLWSRADTQYF,TGTGCCAGCAGCCCCGGACTATGGAGCCGGGCAGATACGCAGTATTTT
.,.,TRBV11-2,TRBJ2-7,CASSSPGHLNEQYF,TGTGCCAGCAGCTCCCCAGGACACCTTAACGAGCAGTACTTC